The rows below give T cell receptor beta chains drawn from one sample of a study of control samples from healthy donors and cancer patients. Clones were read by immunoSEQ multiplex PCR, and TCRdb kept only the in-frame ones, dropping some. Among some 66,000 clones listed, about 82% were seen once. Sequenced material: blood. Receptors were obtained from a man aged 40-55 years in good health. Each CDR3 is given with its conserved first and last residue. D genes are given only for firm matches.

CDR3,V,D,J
CASSWGLAGEGTQYF,TRBV11-2,TRBD2,TRBJ2-3
CASSVGSGTDEQYF,TRBV9,-,TRBJ2-7
CASGFAGAGELFF,TRBV12-5,-,TRBJ2-2
CASSPRWGLNTEAFF,TRBV3-1/TRBV3-2,-,TRBJ1-1
CASTFKGRDTEAFF,TRBV19,-,TRBJ1-1
CATSDPGTGWETQYF,TRBV24-1,-,TRBJ2-5
CASSSQRGTEAFF,TRBV7-8,-,TRBJ1-1
CATSDSRGGYEQYF,TRBV24-1,-,TRBJ2-7
CASSLVAGTYEQYF,TRBV7-8,TRBD2,TRBJ2-7
CASSIVTGPFEADTQYF,TRBV19,-,TRBJ2-3
CASSRDRNTEAFF,TRBV18,TRBD1,TRBJ1-1
CASSDGESTEAFF,TRBV6-1,-,TRBJ1-1
CASRSTSGGAGEQFF,TRBV25-1,TRBD2,TRBJ2-1
CAWSVERRDQPQHF,TRBV30,-,TRBJ1-5
CASSQDPDRGGYTF,TRBV4-2,TRBD1,TRBJ1-2
CASSPGQGPNTEAFF,TRBV4-1,TRBD1,TRBJ1-1
CASRLGVSSGNTIYF,TRBV28,-,TRBJ1-3
CASSPTGTGTNQPQHF,TRBV18,TRBD1,TRBJ1-5
CASSYGGLLNTGELFF,TRBV6-6,-,TRBJ2-2
CATEGDGGYKYF,TRBV28,-,TRBJ2-7
CASRNRGNQPQHF,TRBV12-3/TRBV12-4,TRBD1,TRBJ1-5
CASSPAGMPGDTQYF,TRBV9,-,TRBJ2-3
CASSLGTSEGETQYF,TRBV7-2,TRBD2,TRBJ2-5